This T cell receptor beta chain was identified during a study of CD8 T cells in ankylosing spondylitis. Study results and caveats: Made up of about eight highly homologous variants, a TCR beta motif appeared characteristic of ankylosing spondylitis blood.

Remarks on this clonotype: What it binds is not known.

From germline, CDR1 is LGHNA and CDR2 YSLEER. The CDR3 length is 15 residues. V shed 5 bases and J 4 bases; nucleotides not matched to a gene: 9. MiXCR, run by TCRdb on the 5' RACE reads, gives a single entry per CDR3 protein. The sample has about 220,000 distinct CDR3 sequences, about 18% seen once. The V and J genes are TRBV4-3 and TRBJ2-7; TRBD2 aligns across 9 bases. Source material: blood, either unsorted or a sorted T cell fraction (not recorded which). The origin of this receptor is a male donor with ankylosing spondylitis. CDR3 bases: TGCGCCAGCAGCTTTGATAGCGGGAGCTCATACGAGCAGTACTTC. Translation gives CASSFDSGSSYEQYF.